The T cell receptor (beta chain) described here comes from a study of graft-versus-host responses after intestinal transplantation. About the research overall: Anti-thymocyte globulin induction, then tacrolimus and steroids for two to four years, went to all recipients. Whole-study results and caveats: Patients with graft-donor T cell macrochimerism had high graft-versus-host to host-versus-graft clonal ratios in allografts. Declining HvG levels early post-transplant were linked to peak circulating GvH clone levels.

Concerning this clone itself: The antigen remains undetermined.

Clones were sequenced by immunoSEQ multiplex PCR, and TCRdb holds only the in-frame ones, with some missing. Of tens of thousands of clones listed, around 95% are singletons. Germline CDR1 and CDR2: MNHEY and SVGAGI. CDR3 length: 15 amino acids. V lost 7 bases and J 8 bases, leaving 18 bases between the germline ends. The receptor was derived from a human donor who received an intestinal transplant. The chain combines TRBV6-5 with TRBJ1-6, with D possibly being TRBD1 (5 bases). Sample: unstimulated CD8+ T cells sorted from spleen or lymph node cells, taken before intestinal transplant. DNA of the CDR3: TGTGCCAGCACCGAGACCGGGACTCCTGATTCACCCCTCCACTTT. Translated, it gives CASTETGTPDSPLHF.